A selection of T cell receptor beta chains follows, all from one sample in a study of beta chain features in type 1 diabetes. Assay: immunoSEQ multiplex PCR; the TCRdb copy retains only in-frame clones and omits some. This sample has over 150,000 clones; about 7.9% occur once, and the top ten carry 0.5%. The source material was central memory CD4+ T cells from blood. All receptors come from a young man with type 1 diabetes. Both conserved end residues are part of each CDR3. A D gene is named only where the DNA matches it firmly. Size is stated for part of the rows, as once, few or many counts, or as a class when the clone is expanded.

TRBD1	TRBJ2-7	TRBV5-6	NA	TGTGCCAGCAGCTCGTTCTACTACCATGCAGGGGGCGGCTACGAGCAGTACTTC	CASSSFYYHAGGGYEQYF
NA	TRBJ2-5	TRBV7-9	NA	TGTGCCAGCAGCTTATTTGGGGGAGGAGAGACCCAGTACTTC	CASSLFGGGETQYF
NA	TRBJ1-1	TRBV5-5	few	TGTGCCAGCAGGCGGGGACCTGTCACTGAAGCTTTCTTT	CASRRGPVTEAFF
NA	TRBJ2-1	TRBV5-1	NA	TGCGCCAGCAGCCCCGGGATTAATGAGCAGTTCTTC	CASSPGINEQFF
TRBD1	TRBJ2-1	TRBV2	NA	TGTGCCAGCAGTGACGGCAGGGGGTCAGGTAATGAGCAGTTCTTC	CASSDGRGSGNEQFF
NA	TRBJ1-1	TRBV30	few	TGTGCCTGGAGTGCGGGGGATTGGGGAGAGGGCACTGAAGCTTTCTTT	CAWSAGDWGEGTEAFF
TRBD1	TRBJ2-3	TRBV2	few	TGTGCCAGCAATCGACAGGGCCAGGGCACAGATACGCAGTATTTT	CASNRQGQGTDTQYF
NA	TRBJ1-5	TRBV27	NA	TGTGCCACTCCAGACGGCTCAGGGAGGCGCCAGCCCCAGCATTTT	CATPDGSGRRQPQHF
TRBD2	TRBJ2-1	TRBV18	NA	TGTGCCAGCTCACTGTTTTTAGCGGGAGGCCAAGACAATGAGCAGTTCTTC	CASSLFLAGGQDNEQFF
TRBD2	TRBJ2-1	TRBV10-3	few	TGTGCCATCAGTGAGTCTGGGGCTAGCGGGGGTCGGGATGAGCAGTTCTTC	CAISESGASGGRDEQFF
TRBD1	TRBJ2-5	TRBV19	NA	TGTGCCAGTGCAGACAGGGCAAGGGAGACCCAGTACTTC	CASADRARETQYF
NA	TRBJ2-1	TRBV5-4	few	TGTGCCAGCAGCTTGGGTGGGGGGAGCTCCTACAATGAGCAGTTCTTC	CASSLGGGSSYNEQFF
NA	TRBJ1-2	TRBV28	NA	TGTGCCAGCAGCCCAAGTGAACAGGGTCGGATCTATGGCTACACCTTC	CASSPSEQGRIYGYTF
TRBD1	TRBJ2-7	TRBV29-1	few	TGCAGCGTGACAGGGGGCCTCTACGAGCAGTACTTC	CSVTGGLYEQYF
TRBD2	TRBJ2-1	TRBV5-1	NA	TGCGCCAGCAGCCCAGGATCTAGCGGCTCCTACAATGAGCAGTTCTTC	CASSPGSSGSYNEQFF
NA	TRBJ2-3	TRBV18	NA	TGTGCCAGCTCACCCGGGGGATGGGGCACAGATACGCAGTATTTT	CASSPGGWGTDTQYF
TRBD1	TRBJ1-2	TRBV7-9	few	TGTGCCAGCAGCCCGGGACAGGTCTTAGGCTACACCTTC	CASSPGQVLGYTF
NA	TRBJ2-1	TRBV18	NA	TGTGCCAGCTCACCGAGCAGGGGGGATGAGCAGTTCTTC	CASSPSRGDEQFF
TRBD2	TRBJ2-5	TRBV14	few	TGTGCCAGCAGCCAAGGTTTCCTAGCGGGAGTAGAGACCCAGTACTTC	CASSQGFLAGVETQYF
NA	TRBJ2-3	TRBV6-5	few	TGTGCCAGCAGACCTCCGACCGGGGGTCGGGATACGCAGTATTTT	CASRPPTGGRDTQYF
NA	TRBJ2-7	TRBV14	few	TGTGCCAGCAGCCAAGATATCGGTACCACTGATGAGCAGTACTTC	CASSQDIGTTDEQYF
TRBD1	TRBJ2-1	TRBV5-4	few	TGTGCCAGCAGCCCCGGTGGGACAGTGGGTGAGCAGTTCTTC	CASSPGGTVGEQFF
NA	TRBJ1-2	TRBV29-1	NA	TGCAGCGTTGAAGATCGACCCAGGGGAAGCAGCGGCTACACCTTC	CSVEDRPRGSSGYTF
TRBD1	TRBJ1-2	TRBV2	NA	TGTGCCAGCGGAACAGGGGGTTATGGCTACACCTTC	CASGTGGYGYTF
TRBD1	TRBJ1-5	TRBV19	few	TGTGCCAGTAAATTCCGGACAGGAGATAGCAATCAGCCCCAGCATTTT	CASKFRTGDSNQPQHF
NA	TRBJ2-1	TRBV18	few	TGTGCCAGCTCACCCTTAGGAGGGAACAATGAGCAGTTCTTC	CASSPLGGNNEQFF
NA	TRBJ2-2	TRBV28	few	TGTGCCAGCACAACAGCTTTAATGAACACCGGGGAGCTGTTTTTT	CASTTALMNTGELFF
NA	TRBJ2-7	TRBV21-1	NA	TGTGCCAGCAGCAAGAAGACTAGTTCCCACTACGAGCAGTACTTC	CASSKKTSSHYEQYF
TRBD1	TRBJ2-1	TRBV4-3	NA	TGCGCCAGCAGCCAGACCTTGACAGGGGGCGAATACAATGAGCAGTTCTTC	CASSQTLTGGEYNEQFF
NA	TRBJ2-7	TRBV5-1	few	TGCGCCAGCAGCTTGGGAACAGTTACCTACGAGCAGTACTTC	CASSLGTVTYEQYF
NA	TRBJ2-3	TRBV7-2	few	TGTGCCAGCAGCCGCCTCCCTGCGGGGGATACGCAGTATTTT	CASSRLPAGDTQYF
TRBD2	TRBJ2-7	TRBV7-2	few	TGTGCCAGCAGCTCATCACTAGCGGGCTCTTCCTACGAGCAGTACTTC	CASSSSLAGSSYEQYF